This T cell receptor (beta chain) was sequenced in a study of post-analysis software for immune sequencing data. Study findings and constraints: Five TRBV segments, including TRBV5-6, TRBV5-1 and TRBV20-1, were more frequent in patients than controls.

This CDR3 comprises 14 residues. Germline loops: CDR1 DFQATT, CDR2 SNEGSKA (reference sequence). The junction had 15 bases not matched to a gene; V was cut back by 6 bases and J by 9 bases. Of note for this clonotype: Its antigen is still unknown.

Built from TCR beta cDNA, the libraries had unique molecular identifiers in them. TCRdb re-analysed the PCR reads in MiXCR, keeping a single row per CDR3 protein. The sample shows more than 450,000 distinct CDR3 sequences, 44% of them seen only once. What was sequenced was blood. The V gene is TRBV20-1, the J gene TRBJ2-7; 9 bases match TRBD2. The clonotype comes from a girl aged 5-17 years with multiple sclerosis. CDR3 in amino acids: CSARGWRGGIVQYF. The CDR3 nucleotides read TGCAGTGCCCGTGGCTGGCGGGGGGGAATAGTGCAGTACTTC.